This T cell receptor beta chain was documented in a study of regulatory T cells in long-lasting Graves disease. Stated time point: persistent/refractory GD, antithyroid drugs over 5 years with positive TRAb. RNA extracted from PBMCs served as the sequencing template. American Thyroid Association guidelines defined how Graves' disease was diagnosed. Patients were from an endocrinology department in Xi'an, China. Germline CDR1 is MNHEY and CDR2 is SMNVEV (reference sequence). With 6 bases removed from V and 6 bases from J, the gap between germline ends came to 20 bases. The CDR3 has 16 residues. Construction of the TCR beta libraries employed iRepertoire HTBI primers in conjunction with Arm-PCR of CDR3 regions. Each CDR3 protein is one row after TCRdb ran MiXCR on the multiplex PCR reads. Counted here are roughly 360,000 distinct CDR3 sequences, 23% occurring once; the ten biggest clones make up approximately 28%.

The sequences come from peripheral blood mononuclear cells (PBMCs), collected when the disease was refractory, from a patient treated with antithyroid drugs. The TCR comes from a woman aged 35 to 49 with Graves disease. The J gene is TRBJ2-2, the V gene TRBV27; the D gene is possibly TRBD1 (6 bases). The CDR3 region is CASRPLGFEGAGELFF. As DNA, the CDR3 is TGTGCCAGCAGGCCCTTGGGGTTCGAGGGGGCCGGGGAGCTGTTTTTT.